This T cell receptor beta chain is drawn from a study of a mutant IDH1 vaccine in newly diagnosed glioma. The CDR3 is 17 residues long. CDR1 and CDR2 (germline): SGHTA, FQGTGA. Trimming at V came to 5 bases and at J to 5 bases, leaving 9 bases not matched to a gene. Comment on this clone: As yet, its antigen is unknown.

The repertoire was sequenced with immunoSEQ multiplex PCR; TCRdb's copy has only in-frame clones and lacks some. Among 30,000 to 35,000 clones listed, 70% to 90% were seen once. The time point denotes: baseline, week 1 (first vaccination visit). Treatment noted: pre-vaccination baseline after standard-of-care therapy. General observations from the study: No link was apparently found between pseudoprogression and changes in top peripheral T cell clonotypes.

This rearrangement joins TRBV7-3 to TRBJ2-2; TRBD2 matches at 12 bases. The material was PBMCs, obtained from a glioma patient treated with radiotherapy, temozolomide or both. The sequence derives from a woman aged 40 to 55 with glioma. This chain's CDR3 is CASSPQTSGRNTGELFF. CDR3 DNA sequence: TGTGCCAGCAGCCCACAGACTAGCGGGAGAAATACCGGGGAGCTGTTTTTT.